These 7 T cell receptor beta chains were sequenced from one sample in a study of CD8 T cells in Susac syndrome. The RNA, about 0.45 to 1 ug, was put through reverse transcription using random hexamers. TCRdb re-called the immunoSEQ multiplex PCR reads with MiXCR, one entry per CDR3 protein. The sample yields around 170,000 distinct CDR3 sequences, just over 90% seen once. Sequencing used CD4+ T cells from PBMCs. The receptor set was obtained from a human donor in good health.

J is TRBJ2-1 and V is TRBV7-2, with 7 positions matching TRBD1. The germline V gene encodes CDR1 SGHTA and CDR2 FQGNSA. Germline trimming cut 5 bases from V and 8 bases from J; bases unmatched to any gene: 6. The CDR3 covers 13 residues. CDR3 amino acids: CASSLDRVYEQFF. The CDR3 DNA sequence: TGTGCCAGCAGCCTCGACAGGGTGTATGAGCAGTTCTTC.

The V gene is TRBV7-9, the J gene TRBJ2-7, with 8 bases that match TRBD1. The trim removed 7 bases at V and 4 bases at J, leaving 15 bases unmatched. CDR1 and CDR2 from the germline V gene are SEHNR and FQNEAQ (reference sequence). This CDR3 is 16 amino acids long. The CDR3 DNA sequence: TGTGCCAGCACCTCCGGGACAGGTGCCCTGGGGTACGAGCAGTACTTC. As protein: CASTSGTGALGYEQYF.

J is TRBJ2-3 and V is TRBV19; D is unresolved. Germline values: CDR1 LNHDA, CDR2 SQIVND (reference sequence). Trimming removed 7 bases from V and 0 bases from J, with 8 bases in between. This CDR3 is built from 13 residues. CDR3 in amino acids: CASTSPSTDTQYF. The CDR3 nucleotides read TGTGCCAGTACCAGTCCAAGCACAGATACGCAGTATTTT.

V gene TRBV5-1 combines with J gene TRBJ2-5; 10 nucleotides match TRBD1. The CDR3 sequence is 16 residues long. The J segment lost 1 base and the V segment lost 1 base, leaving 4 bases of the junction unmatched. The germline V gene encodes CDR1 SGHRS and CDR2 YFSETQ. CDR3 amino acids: CASSLMRTGGQETQYF. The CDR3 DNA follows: TGCGCCAGCAGCTTGATGAGGACAGGGGGCCAAGAGACCCAGTACTTC.

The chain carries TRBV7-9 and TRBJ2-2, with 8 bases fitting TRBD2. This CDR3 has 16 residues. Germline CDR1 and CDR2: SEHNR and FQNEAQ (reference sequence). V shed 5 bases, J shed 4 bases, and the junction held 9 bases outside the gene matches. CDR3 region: CASSQAGESGTGELFF. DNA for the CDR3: TGTGCCAGCAGCCAAGCGGGAGAGTCGGGCACCGGGGAGCTGTTTTTT.

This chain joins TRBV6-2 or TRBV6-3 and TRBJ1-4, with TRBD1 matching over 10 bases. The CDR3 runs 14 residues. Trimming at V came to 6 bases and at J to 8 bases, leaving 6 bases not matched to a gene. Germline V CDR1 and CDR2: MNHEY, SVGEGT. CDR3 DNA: TGTGCCAGCAGAAACCGGGACAGGGGAGAAAAACTGTTTTTT. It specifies CASRNRDRGEKLFF.

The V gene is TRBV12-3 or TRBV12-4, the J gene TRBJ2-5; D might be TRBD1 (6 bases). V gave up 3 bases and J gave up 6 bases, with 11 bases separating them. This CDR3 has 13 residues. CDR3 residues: CASSLGAPQTQYF. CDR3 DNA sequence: TGTGCCAGCAGTTTGGGGGCTCCCCAGACCCAGTACTTC.